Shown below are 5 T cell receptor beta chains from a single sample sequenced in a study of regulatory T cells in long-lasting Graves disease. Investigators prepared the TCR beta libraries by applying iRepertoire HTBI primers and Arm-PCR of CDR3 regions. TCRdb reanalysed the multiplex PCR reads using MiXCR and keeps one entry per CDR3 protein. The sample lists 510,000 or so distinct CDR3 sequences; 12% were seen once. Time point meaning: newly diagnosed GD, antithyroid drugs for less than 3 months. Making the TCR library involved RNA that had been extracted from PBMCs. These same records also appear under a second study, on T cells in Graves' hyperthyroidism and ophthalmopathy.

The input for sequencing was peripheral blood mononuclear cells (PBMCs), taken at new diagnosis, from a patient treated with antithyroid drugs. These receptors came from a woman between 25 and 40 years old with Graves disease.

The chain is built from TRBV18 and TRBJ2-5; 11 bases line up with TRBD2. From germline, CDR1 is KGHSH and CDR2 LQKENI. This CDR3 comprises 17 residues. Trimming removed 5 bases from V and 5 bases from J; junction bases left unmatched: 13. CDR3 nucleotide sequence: TGTGCCAGCTCAGCGCCTTTAGCGGGAGGGCCGTTTGAGACCCAGTACTTC. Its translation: CASSAPLAGGPFETQYF. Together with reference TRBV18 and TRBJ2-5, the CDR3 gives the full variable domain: NAGVMQNPRHLVRRRGQEARLRCSPMKGHSHVYWYRQLPEEGLKFMVYLQKENIIDESGMPKERFSAEFPKEGPSILRIQQVVRGDSAAYFCASSAPLAGGPFETQYFGPGTRLLVL.

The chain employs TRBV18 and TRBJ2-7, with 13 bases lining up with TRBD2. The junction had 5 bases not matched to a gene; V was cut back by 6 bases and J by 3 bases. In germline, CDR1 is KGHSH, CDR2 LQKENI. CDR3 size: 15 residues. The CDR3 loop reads CASSPGTSGIYEQYF. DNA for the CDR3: TGTGCCAGCTCGCCCGGGACTAGCGGGATCTACGAGCAGTACTTC.

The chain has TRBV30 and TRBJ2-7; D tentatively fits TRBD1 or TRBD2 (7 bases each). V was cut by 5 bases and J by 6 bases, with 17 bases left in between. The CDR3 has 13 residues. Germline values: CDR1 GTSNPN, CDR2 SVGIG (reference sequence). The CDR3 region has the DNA TGTGCCTGGGACAGGGAGGGTAATGGCGAGCAGTACTTC. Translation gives CAWDREGNGEQYF. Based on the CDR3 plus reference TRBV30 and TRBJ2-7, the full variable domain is SQTIHQWPATLVQPVGSPLSLECTVEGTSNPNLYWYRQAAGRGLQLLFYSVGIGQISSEVPQNLSASRPQDRQFILSSKKLLLSDSGFYLCAWDREGNGEQYFGPGTRLTVT.

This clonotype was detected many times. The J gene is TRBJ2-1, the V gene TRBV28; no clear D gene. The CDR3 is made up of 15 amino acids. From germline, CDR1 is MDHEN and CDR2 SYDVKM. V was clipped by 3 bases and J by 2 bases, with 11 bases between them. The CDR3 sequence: CASSFPPWAYNEQFF. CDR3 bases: TGTGCCAGCAGTTTCCCTCCATGGGCCTACAATGAGCAGTTCTTC. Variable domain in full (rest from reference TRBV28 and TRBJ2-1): DVKVTQSSRYLVKRTGEKVFLECVQDMDHENMFWYRQDPGLGLRLIYFSYDVKMKEKGDIPEGYSVSREKKERFSLILESASTNQTSMYLCASSFPPWAYNEQFFGPGTRLTVL.

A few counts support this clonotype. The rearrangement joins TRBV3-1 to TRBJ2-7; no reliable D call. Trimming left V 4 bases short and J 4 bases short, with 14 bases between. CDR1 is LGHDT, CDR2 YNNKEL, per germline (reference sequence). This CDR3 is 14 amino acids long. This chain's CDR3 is CASSLNIGPYEQYF. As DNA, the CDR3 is TGTGCCAGCAGCCTTAATATCGGGCCATACGAGCAGTACTTC.